This TCR beta chain was captured in a study of blood T cells in healthy people across ages. V shed 1 base and J 4 bases; nucleotides not matched to a gene: 14. The CDR3 is 18 residues long. The germline gives CDR1 LNHNV, CDR2 YYDKDF (reference sequence). Broader study findings: Researchers report that TCR beta diversity correlated strongly with naive T cell percentage.

In regard to this clonotype: Its antigen is unidentified.

It was with a sample-barcoded 5' primer and a J-beta primer mix that a second PCR of roughly 7 to 11 cycles was run. With 12 random nucleotides, a template-switch adaptor tagged each individual cDNA molecule. All samples gave at least 2.5 million CDR3-containing paired-end reads. Each CDR3 protein is one row after TCRdb ran MiXCR on the 5' RACE reads. The sample shows under 1 million distinct CDR3 sequences, 44% of them seen only once. This sequence joins TRBV15 and TRBJ1-2; 8 nucleotides match TRBD1. This clonotype originated in a man between 60 and 75 years old in good health. Sequencing input: blood. The CDR3: CATSRGDRQETSLYGYTF. The CDR3 region has the DNA TGTGCCACCAGCAGAGGGGACAGGCAGGAAACTTCCCTCTATGGCTACACCTTC.